This passage covers 5 T cell receptor beta chains from one sample sequenced in a study of cytotoxic CD8 clonotypes in ibrutinib-treated CLL. Produced via immunoSEQ multiplex PCR; TCRdb's table is partial and in-frame only. This table holds about 140,000 clones, approximately 80% found once. Here the sequenced sample was PBMCs, taken after 36 months of ibrutinib treatment. All receptors come from a human donor with chronic lymphocytic leukemia.

The chain links TRBV19 to TRBJ2-5; 11 bases map to TRBD1. The trim removed 9 bases at V and 5 bases at J, leaving 8 bases unmatched. Germline CDR1 reads LNHDA; CDR2 reads SQIVND (reference sequence). The length of the CDR3 is 14 residues. The CDR3: CASNGQGAYETQYF. CDR3 nucleotide sequence: TGTGCCAGCAATGGACAGGGGGCATATGAGACCCAGTACTTC.

The CDR3 region has the DNA TGTGCCAGCAGCCCCCGGGTCGAGTTGCGCCTCACAGATACGCAGTATTTT. This codes for CASSPRVELRLTDTQYF. V gene TRBV9 combines with J gene TRBJ2-3; D remains unclear. The V gene lost 4 bases and the J gene lost 2 bases, with 20 bases spanning the gap. Germline V gene sequence: CDR1 SGDLS, CDR2 YYNGEE. The CDR3 extends over 17 amino acids.

The J gene is TRBJ1-1, the V gene TRBV19; weak D call: TRBD1 (6 bases). The CDR3 loop spans 10 amino acids. V was shortened by 8 bases and J by 9 bases, with 10 bases between the two germline ends. In germline, CDR1 is LNHDA, CDR2 SQIVND (reference sequence). The CDR3 DNA is TGTGCCAGTGGCACAGGGAAAGCTTTCTTT. It translates to CASGTGKAFF.

This rearrangement joins TRBV5-1 to TRBJ2-7; 9 bases are shared with TRBD1. This CDR3 comprises 13 residues. The J segment lost 5 bases and the V segment lost 3 bases, leaving 3 bases of the junction unmatched. Germline CDR1 and CDR2: SGHRS and YFSETQ. The CDR3 DNA sequence: TGCGCCAGCAGCTGGGGGACAGGGAACGAGCAGTACTTC. Translated, it gives CASSWGTGNEQYF.

The rearrangement joins TRBV20-1 to TRBJ2-7; D is unclear. Trimming stripped 6 bases from V and 2 bases from J, with 8 bases between. Germline CDR1 is DFQATT and CDR2 is SNEGSKA (reference sequence). The CDR3 has 11 amino acids. The CDR3 protein is CSANSPYEQYF. The CDR3 bases are TGCAGTGCCAACAGCCCCTACGAGCAGTACTTC.